One T cell receptor (beta chain) is described in this entry. The data stem from a study of blood T cell repertoires in COVID-19. As for the study in general: Italy, Spain and the United States were the sources of the convalescent and acute COVID-19 samples. Nucleic acid was either cDNA or gDNA, and it came from T cells, B-cell-depleted T cells, or PBMCs.

V gave up 5 bases and J gave up 7 bases, with 14 bases separating them. Germline CDR1 is SGHTA and CDR2 is FQGTGA. This CDR3 region has 14 residues. TCRdb's copy holds only in-frame clones and misses some; the assay was immunoSEQ multiplex PCR. In the table there are approximately 330,000 clones, about nine tenths of which are singletons. Input material: peripheral blood. V usage is TRBV7-3 and J usage is TRBJ2-2, with D possibly matching TRBD1 (6 bases). The sequence was obtained from a man between 25 and 39 years old with COVID-19, enrolled during active disease. As DNA, the CDR3 is TGTGCCAGCAGCCCCCAGGGGCCGGACGGGGAGCTGTTTTTT. Its protein is CASSPQGPDGELFF.